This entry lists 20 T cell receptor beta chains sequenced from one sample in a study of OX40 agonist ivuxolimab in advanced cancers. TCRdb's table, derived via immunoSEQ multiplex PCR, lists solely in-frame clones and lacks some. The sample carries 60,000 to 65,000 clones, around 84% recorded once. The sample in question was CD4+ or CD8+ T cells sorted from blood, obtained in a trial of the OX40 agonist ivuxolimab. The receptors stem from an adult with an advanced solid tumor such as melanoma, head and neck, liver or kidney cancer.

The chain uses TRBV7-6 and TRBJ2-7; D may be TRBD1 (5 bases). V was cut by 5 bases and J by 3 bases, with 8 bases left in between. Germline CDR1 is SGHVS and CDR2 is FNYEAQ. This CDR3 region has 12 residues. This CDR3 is CASSNRNYEQYF. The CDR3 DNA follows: TGTGCCAGCAGCAACAGGAACTACGAGCAGTACTTC.

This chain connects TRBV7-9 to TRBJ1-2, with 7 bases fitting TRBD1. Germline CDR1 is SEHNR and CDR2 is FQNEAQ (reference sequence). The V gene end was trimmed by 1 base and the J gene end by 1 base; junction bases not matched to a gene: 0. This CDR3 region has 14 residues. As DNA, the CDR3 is TGTGCCAGCAGCTTAGGACAGGGTAACTATGGCTACACCTTC. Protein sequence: CASSLGQGNYGYTF.

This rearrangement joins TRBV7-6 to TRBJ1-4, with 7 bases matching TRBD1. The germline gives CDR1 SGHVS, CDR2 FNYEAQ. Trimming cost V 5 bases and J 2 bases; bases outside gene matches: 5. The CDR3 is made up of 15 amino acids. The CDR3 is CASSVSGGTNEKLFF. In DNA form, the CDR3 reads TGTGCCAGCAGCGTCTCAGGGGGTACTAATGAAAAACTGTTTTTT.

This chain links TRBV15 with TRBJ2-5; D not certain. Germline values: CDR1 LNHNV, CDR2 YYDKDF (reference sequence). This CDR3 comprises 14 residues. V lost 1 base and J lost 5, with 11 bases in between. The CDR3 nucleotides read TGTGCCACCAGCAGAGTGCCCCACAGCGAGACCCAGTACTTC. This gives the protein CATSRVPHSETQYF. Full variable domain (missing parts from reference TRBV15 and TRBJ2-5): DAMVIQNPRYQVTQFGKPVTLSCSQTLNHNVMYWYQQKSSQAPKLLFHYYDKDFNNEADTPDNFQSRRPNTSFCFLDIRSPGLGDTAMYLCATSRVPHSETQYFGPGTRLLVL.

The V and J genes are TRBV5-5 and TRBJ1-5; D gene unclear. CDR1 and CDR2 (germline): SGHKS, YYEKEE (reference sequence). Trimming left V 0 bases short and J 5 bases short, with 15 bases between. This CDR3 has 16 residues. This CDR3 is CASSLAETDYYQPQHF. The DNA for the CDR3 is TGTGCCAGCAGCTTGGCCGAAACAGACTACTATCAGCCCCAGCATTTT.

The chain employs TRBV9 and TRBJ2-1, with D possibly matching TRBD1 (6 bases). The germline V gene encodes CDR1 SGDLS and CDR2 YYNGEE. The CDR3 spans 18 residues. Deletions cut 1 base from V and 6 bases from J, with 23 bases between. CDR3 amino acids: CASSVTLEGHTTSNEQFF. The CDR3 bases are TGTGCCAGCAGCGTAACCCTTGAGGGACATACTACTAGCAATGAGCAGTTCTTC.

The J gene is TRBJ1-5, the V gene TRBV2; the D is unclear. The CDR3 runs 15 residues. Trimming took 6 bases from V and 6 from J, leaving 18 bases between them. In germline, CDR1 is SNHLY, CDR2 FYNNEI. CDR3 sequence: CASSQRREFGQPQHF. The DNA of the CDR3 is TGTGCCAGCAGCCAAAGAAGGGAGTTCGGTCAGCCCCAGCATTTT.

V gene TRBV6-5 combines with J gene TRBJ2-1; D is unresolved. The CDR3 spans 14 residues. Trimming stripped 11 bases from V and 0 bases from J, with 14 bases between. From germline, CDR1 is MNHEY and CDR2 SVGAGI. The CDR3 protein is CAPVAGLSYNEQFF. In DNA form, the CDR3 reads TGTGCCCCCGTGGCAGGCCTCTCCTACAATGAGCAGTTCTTC.

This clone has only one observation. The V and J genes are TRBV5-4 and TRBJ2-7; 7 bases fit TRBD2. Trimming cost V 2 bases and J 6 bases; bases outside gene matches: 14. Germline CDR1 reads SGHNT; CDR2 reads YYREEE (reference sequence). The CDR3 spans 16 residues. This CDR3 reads CASSFGPELGGREQYF. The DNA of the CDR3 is TGTGCCAGCAGCTTTGGGCCGGAATTGGGAGGGCGCGAGCAGTACTTC. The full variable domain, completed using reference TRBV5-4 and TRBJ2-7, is ETGVTQSPTHLIKTRGQQVTLRCSSQSGHNTVSWYQQALGQGPQFIFQYYREEENGRGNFPPRFSGLQFPNYSSELNVNALELDDSALYLCASSFGPELGGREQYFGPGTRLTVT.

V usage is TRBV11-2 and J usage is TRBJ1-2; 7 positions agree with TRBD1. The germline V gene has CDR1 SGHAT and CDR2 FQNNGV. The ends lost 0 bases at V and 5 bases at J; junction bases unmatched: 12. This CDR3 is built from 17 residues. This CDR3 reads CASSLDMETGAGYGYTF. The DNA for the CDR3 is TGTGCCAGCAGCTTAGATATGGAAACAGGGGCTGGATATGGCTACACCTTC. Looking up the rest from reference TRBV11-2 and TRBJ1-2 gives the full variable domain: EAGVAQSPRYKIIEKRQSVAFWCNPISGHATLYWYQQILGQGPKLLIQFQNNGVVDDSQLPKDRFSAERLKGVDSTLKIQPAKLEDSAVYLCASSLDMETGAGYGYTFGSGTRLTVV.

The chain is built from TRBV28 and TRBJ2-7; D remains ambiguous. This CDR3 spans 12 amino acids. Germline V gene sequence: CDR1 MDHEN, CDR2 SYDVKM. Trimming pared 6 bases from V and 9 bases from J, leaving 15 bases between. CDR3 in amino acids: CASSRSPQGQYF. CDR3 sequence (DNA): TGTGCCAGCAGCCGATCTCCTCAAGGGCAGTACTTC.

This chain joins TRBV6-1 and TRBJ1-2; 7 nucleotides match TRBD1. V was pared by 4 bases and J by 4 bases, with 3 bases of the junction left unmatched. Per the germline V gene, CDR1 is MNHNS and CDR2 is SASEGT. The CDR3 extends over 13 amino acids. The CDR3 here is CASSGDSPYGYTF. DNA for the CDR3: TGTGCCAGCAGTGGGGACAGCCCCTATGGCTACACCTTC.

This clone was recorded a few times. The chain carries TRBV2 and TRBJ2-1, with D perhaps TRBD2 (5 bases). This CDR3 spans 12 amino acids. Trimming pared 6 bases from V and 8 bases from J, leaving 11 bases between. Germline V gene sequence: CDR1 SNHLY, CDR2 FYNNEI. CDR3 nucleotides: TGTGCCAGCAGGGACTTTGGCGATGAGCAGTTCTTC. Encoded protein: CASRDFGDEQFF.

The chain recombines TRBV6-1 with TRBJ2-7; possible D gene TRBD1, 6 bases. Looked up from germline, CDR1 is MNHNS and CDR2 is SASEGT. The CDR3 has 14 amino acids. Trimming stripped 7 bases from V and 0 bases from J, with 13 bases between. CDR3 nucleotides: TGTGCCAGCACCCTCAAGGACAGCTCCTACGAGCAGTACTTC. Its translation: CASTLKDSSYEQYF.

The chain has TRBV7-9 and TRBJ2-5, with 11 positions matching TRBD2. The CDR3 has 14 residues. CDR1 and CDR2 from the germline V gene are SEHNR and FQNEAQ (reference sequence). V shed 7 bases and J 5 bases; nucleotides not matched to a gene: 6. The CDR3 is CASISSGRSETQYF. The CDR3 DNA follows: TGTGCCAGCATCTCTAGCGGGAGGAGTGAGACCCAGTACTTC.

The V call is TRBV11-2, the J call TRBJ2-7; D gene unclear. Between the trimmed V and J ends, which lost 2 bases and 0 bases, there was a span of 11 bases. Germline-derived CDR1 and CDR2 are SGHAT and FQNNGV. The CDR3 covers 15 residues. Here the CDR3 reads CASSLSPQDSYEQYF. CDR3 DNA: TGTGCCAGCAGCTTAAGCCCCCAGGACTCCTACGAGCAGTACTTC.

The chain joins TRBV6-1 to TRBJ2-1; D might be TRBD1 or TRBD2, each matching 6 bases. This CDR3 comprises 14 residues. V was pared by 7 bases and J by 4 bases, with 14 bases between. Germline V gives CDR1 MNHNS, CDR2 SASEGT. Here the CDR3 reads CASMRDTGYNEQFF. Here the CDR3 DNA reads TGTGCCAGCATGCGGGACACCGGGTACAATGAGCAGTTCTTC.

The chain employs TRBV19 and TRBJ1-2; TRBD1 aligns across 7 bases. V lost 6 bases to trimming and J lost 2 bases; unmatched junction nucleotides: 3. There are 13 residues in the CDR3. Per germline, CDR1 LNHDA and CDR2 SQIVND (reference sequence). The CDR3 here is CASRVQGNYGYTF. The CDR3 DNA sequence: TGTGCCAGTAGGGTACAGGGGAACTATGGCTACACCTTC.

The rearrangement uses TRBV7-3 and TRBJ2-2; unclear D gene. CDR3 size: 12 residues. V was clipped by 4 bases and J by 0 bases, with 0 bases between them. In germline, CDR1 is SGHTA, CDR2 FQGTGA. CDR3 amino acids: CASSSNTGELFF. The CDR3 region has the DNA TGTGCCAGCAGCTCGAACACCGGGGAGCTGTTTTTT. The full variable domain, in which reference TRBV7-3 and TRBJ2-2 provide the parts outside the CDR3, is GAGVSQTPSNKVTEKGKYVELRCDPISGHTALYWYRQSLGQGPEFLIYFQGTGAADDSGLPNDRFFAVRPEGSVSTLKIQRTERGDSAVYLCASSSNTGELFFGEGSRLTVL.

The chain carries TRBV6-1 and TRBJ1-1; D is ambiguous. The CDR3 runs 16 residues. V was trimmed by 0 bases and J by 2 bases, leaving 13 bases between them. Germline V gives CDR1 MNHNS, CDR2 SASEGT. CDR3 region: CASSEAPPPPNTEAFF. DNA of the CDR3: TGTGCCAGCAGTGAAGCCCCCCCACCTCCAAACACTGAAGCTTTCTTT.